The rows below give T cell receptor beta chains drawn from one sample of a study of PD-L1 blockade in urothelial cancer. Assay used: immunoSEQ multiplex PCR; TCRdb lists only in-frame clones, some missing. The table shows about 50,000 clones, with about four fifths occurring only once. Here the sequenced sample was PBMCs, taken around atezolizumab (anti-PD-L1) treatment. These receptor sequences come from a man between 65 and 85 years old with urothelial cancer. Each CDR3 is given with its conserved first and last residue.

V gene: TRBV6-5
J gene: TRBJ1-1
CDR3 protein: CASQRGRATEAFF

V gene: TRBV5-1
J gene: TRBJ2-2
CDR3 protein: CASSLVGTPNTGELFF

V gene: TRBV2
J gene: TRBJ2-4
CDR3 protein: CASSVGLAKNIQYF

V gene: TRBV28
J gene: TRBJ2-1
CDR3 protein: CASRRTSGRAKGYEQFF

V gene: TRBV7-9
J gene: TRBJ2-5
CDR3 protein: CASSLGLHRGQETQYF

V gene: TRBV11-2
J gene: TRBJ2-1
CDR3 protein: CASSLAGADHYNEQFF

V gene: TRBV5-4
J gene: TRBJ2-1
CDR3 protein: CASSFGTGEFNEQFF

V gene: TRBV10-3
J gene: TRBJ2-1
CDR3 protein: CAINSLDNEQFF

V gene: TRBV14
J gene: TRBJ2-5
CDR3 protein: CASSSYQETQYF

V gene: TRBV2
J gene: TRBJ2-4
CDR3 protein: CASSELQGEDIQYF

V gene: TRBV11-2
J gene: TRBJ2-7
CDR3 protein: CASSVSAAYEQYF

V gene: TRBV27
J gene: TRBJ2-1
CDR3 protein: CASSFSGTHNEQFF

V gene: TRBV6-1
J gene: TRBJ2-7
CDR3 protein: CATRGTGAYEQYF

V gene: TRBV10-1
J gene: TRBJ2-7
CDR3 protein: CATRRAGEYEQYF

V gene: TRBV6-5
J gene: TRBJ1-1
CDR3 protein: CASSRGMNTEAFF

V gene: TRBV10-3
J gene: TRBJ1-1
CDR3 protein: CAISVSGGLGTEAFF

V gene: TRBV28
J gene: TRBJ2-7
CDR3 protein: CASSLKDWGEQYF

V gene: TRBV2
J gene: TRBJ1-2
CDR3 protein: CASSENRGSYGYTF

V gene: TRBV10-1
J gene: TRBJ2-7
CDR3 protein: CASGGSSGTYEQYF

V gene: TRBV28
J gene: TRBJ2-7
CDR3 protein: CASSVELGEQYF

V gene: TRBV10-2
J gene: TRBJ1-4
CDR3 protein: CASSESVYTGQLNEKLFF

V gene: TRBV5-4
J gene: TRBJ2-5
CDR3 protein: CASSTPGLAVQETQYF

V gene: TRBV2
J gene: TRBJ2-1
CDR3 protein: CASSPGTSGFF

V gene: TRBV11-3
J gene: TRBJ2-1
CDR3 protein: CASSPTSGRRDEQFF

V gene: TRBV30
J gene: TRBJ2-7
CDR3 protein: CAWISGITYEQYF